The next 13 T cell receptor beta chains were all read from a single sample in a study of blood T cell repertoires in COVID-19. The assay was immunoSEQ multiplex PCR, and TCRdb's table has in-frame clones only and misses some. Altogether under 350,000 clones are present, approximately 85% being singletons, with the ten largest covering more than 6%. Sequencing input: peripheral blood. Receptor source: a human donor in a cohort sampled during active COVID-19.

Regarding this clone: The same CDR3 arises from other DNA sequences in this sample as well. This sequence joins TRBV5-1 and TRBJ1-2, with TRBD1 matching 7 bases. Germline V gene lookup returns CDR1 SGHRS and CDR2 YFSETQ. The CDR3 is 13 amino acids. The V and J ends lost 4 bases and 4 bases, in that order; junction bases with no gene match: 4. The CDR3, as DNA: TGCGCCAGCAGCCTGGGACAGCGCTATGGCTACACCTTC. Protein product: CASSLGQRYGYTF.

This rearrangement joins TRBV5-8 to TRBJ1-1, with D possibly matching TRBD1 (5 bases). The CDR3 runs 13 residues. V was shortened by 7 bases and J by 5 bases, with 15 bases between the two germline ends. Germline CDR1 is SGHTS and CDR2 is YDEGEE. The CDR3: CASERRGWTEAFF. The CDR3 DNA follows: TGTGCCAGCGAGCGACGGGGGTGGACTGAAGCTTTCTTT.

The V and J genes are TRBV5-6 and TRBJ2-1; D remains unclear. Germline CDR1 SGHDT, CDR2 YYEEEE. The CDR3 has 14 amino acids. Trimming pared 0 bases from V and 6 bases from J, leaving 10 bases between. CDR3 sequence: CASSLVVATNEQFF. The CDR3 DNA is TGTGCCAGCAGCTTGGTGGTCGCTACCAATGAGCAGTTCTTC.

As for this clone: Additional DNA sequences in this sample encode the identical CDR3. The chain combines TRBV30 with TRBJ1-5; 9 positions match TRBD1. Germline V gene data show CDR1 as GTSNPN and CDR2 as SVGIG (reference sequence). This CDR3 spans 14 amino acids. Trimming took 1 base from V and 7 from J; bases not matched to a gene: 5. This chain's CDR3 is CAWSAGQGSQPQHF. The DNA of the CDR3 is TGTGCCTGGAGTGCGGGACAGGGAAGCCAGCCCCAGCATTTT.

This rearrangement joins TRBV25-1 to TRBJ2-3; TRBD1 matches at 10 bases. This CDR3 has 17 amino acids. The J segment lost 4 bases and the V segment lost 2 bases, leaving 9 bases of the junction unmatched. The germline V gene encodes CDR1 MGHDK and CDR2 SYGVNS. The CDR3, as DNA: TGTGCCAGCAGTGAACTAAGGGGGACAGGGGTTCCAGATACGCAGTATTTT. It translates to CASSELRGTGVPDTQYF.

The V gene is TRBV10-3, the J gene TRBJ2-1, with D possibly TRBD1 on 7 matching bases. The CDR3 totals 17 residues. Germline values: CDR1 ENHRY, CDR2 SYGVKD. Trimming took 4 bases from V and 1 from J, leaving 17 bases between them. The CDR3 spells CAISGGQPRDSYNEQFF. For the CDR3, the DNA is TGTGCCATCAGTGGGGGACAGCCGCGGGATTCCTACAATGAGCAGTTCTTC.

The chain has TRBV10-3 and TRBJ2-7; D possibly corresponds to TRBD1 (5 bases). V lost 2 bases, J lost 5 bases, and 25 bases lay in between. CDR3 size: 18 residues. Per the germline V gene, CDR1 is ENHRY and CDR2 is SYGVKD. In nucleotides, the CDR3 is TGTGCCATCAGTGAGGTGGACAAGTCAAAGTCGTCGGTCCACGAGCAGTACTTC. As protein: CAISEVDKSKSSVHEQYF.

This clone came up a few times. The rearrangement uses TRBV6-5 and TRBJ1-1, with D maybe TRBD1 (6 bases). This CDR3 is 15 amino acids long. Per germline, CDR1 MNHEY and CDR2 SVGAGI. Trimming pared 4 bases from V and 4 bases from J, leaving 16 bases between. CDR3 residues: CASSSLWEGVTEAFF. The DNA for the CDR3 is TGTGCCAGCAGTTCGCTTTGGGAGGGGGTCACTGAAGCTTTCTTT.

V usage is TRBV4-1 and J usage is TRBJ1-3; possibly TRBD1 for D (5 bases). This CDR3 contains 17 residues. Trimming shortened V by 0 bases and J by 0 bases, and 12 bases separated the two germline ends. Germline-derived CDR1 and CDR2 are MGHRA and YSYEKL. This chain's CDR3 is CASSQEAGKSSGNTIYF. CDR3 nucleotides: TGCGCCAGCAGCCAAGAGGCAGGGAAAAGCTCTGGAAACACCATATATTTT.

This clone occurred a few times. The chain has TRBV7-8 and TRBJ1-6, with D possibly TRBD1 on 5 matching bases. The V and J ends lost 0 bases and 3 bases respectively, with 9 bases between them. The CDR3 is 16 residues long. Per the germline V gene, CDR1 is SGHVS and CDR2 is FQNEAQ. The CDR3 DNA sequence: TGTGCCAGCAGCTTAGCGTTCAGGGTCTATAATTCACCCCTCCACTTT. Its protein is CASSLAFRVYNSPLHF.

The chain employs TRBV5-1 and TRBJ2-2; a weak D match, TRBD2 (5 bases). Germline V gene sequence: CDR1 SGHRS, CDR2 YFSETQ. The ends were cut back, 0 bases at V and 3 bases at J, with 6 bases in the middle. This CDR3 has 14 amino acids. The CDR3 protein is CASSLGGDTGELFF. Here the CDR3 DNA reads TGCGCCAGCAGCTTGGGGGGAGACACCGGGGAGCTGTTTTTT.

For the CDR3, the DNA is TGCGCCAGCAGTTACGGACAGGGAAAGAACTACGAGCAGTACTTC. It specifies CASSYGQGKNYEQYF. The rearrangement links TRBV5-1 to TRBJ2-7, with 8 bases lining up with TRBD1. The CDR3 length is 15 residues. V dropped 5 bases and J dropped 3; count of bases not matched to a gene: 10. CDR1 SGHRS and CDR2 YFSETQ come from the germline V gene.

This clone was seen a handful of times. The chain links TRBV11-2 to TRBJ2-1, with 8 bases fitting TRBD1. Germline lookup yields CDR1 SGHAT and CDR2 FQNNGV. The CDR3 has 15 amino acids. V trimming: 4 bases; J trimming: 9 bases; junction bases outside the gene matches: 11. The CDR3 coding sequence is TGTGCCAGCAGCTCCCCGGGACAGGCCGGAGGTGAGCAGTTCTTC. It yields the protein CASSSPGQAGGEQFF.